These T cell receptor beta chains were read from a single sample in a study of T cells in localized non-small cell lung cancer. Assay: immunoSEQ multiplex PCR; the TCRdb copy retains only in-frame clones and omits some. The sample carries about 29,000 clones, 80% to 90% recorded once. The input for sequencing was peripheral blood, taken before any cancer treatment. The receptors were sampled from a woman aged 35 to 75 with stage I lung adenocarcinoma. Each CDR3 is given with its conserved first and last residue. A D gene is named only where the DNA matches it firmly. Rows give clone size only sometimes, using once, few, many, or a class for an expanded clone.

CDR3 DNA: TGCGCCAGCAGCCAAGAGCAGACTTTTAGCAATCAGCCCCAGCATTTT; CDR3 protein: CASSQEQTFSNQPQHF; clone size: NA; D gene: NA; V gene: TRBV4-1; J gene: TRBJ1-5
CDR3 DNA: TGTGCCAGCAGCAGGACCTTTGGGGCCAACGTCCTGACTTTC; CDR3 protein: CASSRTFGANVLTF; clone size: NA; D gene: NA; V gene: TRBV6-5; J gene: TRBJ2-6
CDR3 DNA: TGCGCCAGCAGCTGGGCGGGGGACTCCTACGAGCAGTACTTC; CDR3 protein: CASSWAGDSYEQYF; clone size: NA; D gene: TRBD2; V gene: TRBV5-1; J gene: TRBJ2-7
CDR3 DNA: TGCGCCAGCAGTGCCTGGACGTTATCCTACTCTGGAAACACCATATATTTT; CDR3 protein: CASSAWTLSYSGNTIYF; clone size: NA; D gene: NA; V gene: TRBV10-2; J gene: TRBJ1-3
CDR3 DNA: TGTGCCAGCAGCTTGAGGGACAGGGGAATAGATACGCAGTATTTT; CDR3 protein: CASSLRDRGIDTQYF; clone size: NA; D gene: TRBD1; V gene: TRBV5-4; J gene: TRBJ2-3
CDR3 DNA: TGTGCCAGTAGTCCCCCGCTGTACATGAACACTGAAGCTTTCTTT; CDR3 protein: CASSPPLYMNTEAFF; clone size: NA; D gene: NA; V gene: TRBV19; J gene: TRBJ1-1
CDR3 DNA: TGTGCCCAGACAGGGGGGACTCTTTATGGCTACACCTTC; CDR3 protein: CAQTGGTLYGYTF; clone size: NA; D gene: TRBD1; V gene: TRBV30; J gene: TRBJ1-2
CDR3 DNA: TGTGCCAGCAGCGCACTAGCGGGGGGACGACTAGCCAAAAACATTCAGTACTTC; CDR3 protein: CASSALAGGRLAKNIQYF; clone size: NA; D gene: TRBD2; V gene: TRBV7-2; J gene: TRBJ2-4
CDR3 DNA: TGCGCCAGCGGGGGGGCGGACAGGGGGAGGACTGAAGCTTTCTTT; CDR3 protein: CASGGADRGRTEAFF; clone size: NA; D gene: TRBD1; V gene: TRBV10-2; J gene: TRBJ1-1
CDR3 DNA: TGTGCCAGTAGTGTCAGGGGGCGAGGCACTGAAGCTTTCTTT; CDR3 protein: CASSVRGRGTEAFF; clone size: NA; D gene: TRBD1; V gene: TRBV19; J gene: TRBJ1-1
CDR3 DNA: TGTGCCAGCAGCTTATCGGGAGGGAACTACGAGCAGTACTTC; CDR3 protein: CASSLSGGNYEQYF; clone size: NA; D gene: TRBD2; V gene: TRBV11-3; J gene: TRBJ2-7
CDR3 DNA: TGTGCCAGCAGCCAAGATTCCCTTAGACAGATTAATCAGCCCCAGCATTTT; CDR3 protein: CASSQDSLRQINQPQHF; clone size: NA; D gene: NA; V gene: TRBV4-2; J gene: TRBJ1-5
CDR3 DNA: TGCGCCAGCAGCCAGGGGACGGAAAATGAAAAACTGTTTTTT; CDR3 protein: CASSQGTENEKLFF; clone size: NA; D gene: NA; V gene: TRBV4-3; J gene: TRBJ1-4
CDR3 DNA: TGTGCCAGCAGCTTAGCCATAGCCGTGGGTGGCTACACCTTC; CDR3 protein: CASSLAIAVGGYTF; clone size: NA; D gene: NA; V gene: TRBV7-2; J gene: TRBJ1-2
CDR3 DNA: TGTGCCAGCAGCTTATCGCGCCCCCCGAACACCGGGGAGCTGTTTTTT; CDR3 protein: CASSLSRPPNTGELFF; clone size: NA; D gene: NA; V gene: TRBV7-9; J gene: TRBJ2-2
CDR3 DNA: TGTGCCAGCAGTTTAGCAGGGGCTACCTACGAGCAGTACTTC; CDR3 protein: CASSLAGATYEQYF; clone size: NA; D gene: NA; V gene: TRBV27; J gene: TRBJ2-7
CDR3 DNA: TGTGCCAGCAGCGCTCACCAAGAGACCCAGTACTTC; CDR3 protein: CASSAHQETQYF; clone size: NA; D gene: NA; V gene: TRBV5-4; J gene: TRBJ2-5
CDR3 DNA: TGTGCCAGCAGCGCAACCACAGGGGATAATCAGCCCCAGCATTTT; CDR3 protein: CASSATTGDNQPQHF; clone size: NA; D gene: TRBD1; V gene: TRBV9; J gene: TRBJ1-5
CDR3 DNA: TGTGCCAGCAGTTTAGAGGGGGCAGCTAATGAAAAACTGTTTTTT; CDR3 protein: CASSLEGAANEKLFF; clone size: NA; D gene: TRBD1; V gene: TRBV28; J gene: TRBJ1-4
CDR3 DNA: TGTGCCAGCAGGGGACAGGGAAACACCGGGGAGCTGTTTTTT; CDR3 protein: CASRGQGNTGELFF; clone size: once; D gene: TRBD1; V gene: TRBV28; J gene: TRBJ2-2
CDR3 DNA: TGTGCCAGTAGTATAACAGGGACAGGGAACAATGAGCAGTTCTTC; CDR3 protein: CASSITGTGNNEQFF; clone size: NA; D gene: TRBD1; V gene: TRBV19; J gene: TRBJ2-1
CDR3 DNA: TGTGCCAGCAGCCGACTAGCGTCCGCAGATACGCAGTATTTT; CDR3 protein: CASSRLASADTQYF; clone size: few; D gene: TRBD2; V gene: TRBV11-2; J gene: TRBJ2-3
CDR3 DNA: TGTGCCAGCAGCTTGTCACCAAGTGGGGCCAACGTCCTGACTTTC; CDR3 protein: CASSLSPSGANVLTF; clone size: NA; D gene: NA; V gene: TRBV5-6; J gene: TRBJ2-6
CDR3 DNA: TGTGCCAGCAGCCAGGACAGGGACTCCTACAATGAGCAGTTCTTC; CDR3 protein: CASSQDRDSYNEQFF; clone size: NA; D gene: TRBD1; V gene: TRBV28; J gene: TRBJ2-1
CDR3 DNA: TGTGCCAGCAGCTACGCGAACGAGCAGTACTTC; CDR3 protein: CASSYANEQYF; clone size: NA; D gene: NA; V gene: TRBV21-1; J gene: TRBJ2-7
CDR3 DNA: TGTGCCAGCAGCTTCACAGGGATAGAGACCCAGTACTTC; CDR3 protein: CASSFTGIETQYF; clone size: NA; D gene: NA; V gene: TRBV7-2; J gene: TRBJ2-5
CDR3 DNA: TGTGCCAGCAGCCGCTCCTACGAGCAGTACTTC; CDR3 protein: CASSRSYEQYF; clone size: NA; D gene: NA; V gene: TRBV2; J gene: TRBJ2-7
CDR3 DNA: TGTGCCAGCAGCTTGGAGCTAGCGGGAGGGGCCTACAATGAGCAGTTCTTC; CDR3 protein: CASSLELAGGAYNEQFF; clone size: NA; D gene: TRBD2; V gene: TRBV5-5; J gene: TRBJ2-1
CDR3 DNA: TGTGCCAGCAGCTTAGCGGGCAGACACGGGACTGAAGCTTTCTTT; CDR3 protein: CASSLAGRHGTEAFF; clone size: NA; D gene: NA; V gene: TRBV7-2; J gene: TRBJ1-1
CDR3 DNA: TGCGCCAGCAGTATGGGACAGGCCGCCTCCTACGAGCAGTACTTC; CDR3 protein: CASSMGQAASYEQYF; clone size: NA; D gene: TRBD1; V gene: TRBV5-1; J gene: TRBJ2-7
CDR3 DNA: TGTGCCAGCAGTTTATCGGGCGTGGAACAGACCTACGAGCAGTACTTC; CDR3 protein: CASSLSGVEQTYEQYF; clone size: NA; D gene: NA; V gene: TRBV27; J gene: TRBJ2-7
CDR3 DNA: TGCAGCGTTGAAGATCAGCGACAGGGAGGGACAGATACGCAGTATTTT; CDR3 protein: CSVEDQRQGGTDTQYF; clone size: NA; D gene: NA; V gene: TRBV29-1; J gene: TRBJ2-3